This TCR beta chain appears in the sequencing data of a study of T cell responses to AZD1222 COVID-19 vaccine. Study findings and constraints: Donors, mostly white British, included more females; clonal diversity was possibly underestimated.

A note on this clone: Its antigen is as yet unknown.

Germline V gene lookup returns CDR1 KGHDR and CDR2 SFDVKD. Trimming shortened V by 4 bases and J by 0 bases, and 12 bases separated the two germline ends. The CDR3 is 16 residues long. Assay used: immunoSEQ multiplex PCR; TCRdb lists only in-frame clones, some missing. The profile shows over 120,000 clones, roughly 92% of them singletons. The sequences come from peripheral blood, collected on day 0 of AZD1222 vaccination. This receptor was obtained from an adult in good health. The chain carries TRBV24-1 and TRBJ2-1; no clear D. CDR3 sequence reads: CATSDQDASSYNEQFF. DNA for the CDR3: TGTGCCACCAGTGACCAGGACGCGAGCTCCTACAATGAGCAGTTCTTC.